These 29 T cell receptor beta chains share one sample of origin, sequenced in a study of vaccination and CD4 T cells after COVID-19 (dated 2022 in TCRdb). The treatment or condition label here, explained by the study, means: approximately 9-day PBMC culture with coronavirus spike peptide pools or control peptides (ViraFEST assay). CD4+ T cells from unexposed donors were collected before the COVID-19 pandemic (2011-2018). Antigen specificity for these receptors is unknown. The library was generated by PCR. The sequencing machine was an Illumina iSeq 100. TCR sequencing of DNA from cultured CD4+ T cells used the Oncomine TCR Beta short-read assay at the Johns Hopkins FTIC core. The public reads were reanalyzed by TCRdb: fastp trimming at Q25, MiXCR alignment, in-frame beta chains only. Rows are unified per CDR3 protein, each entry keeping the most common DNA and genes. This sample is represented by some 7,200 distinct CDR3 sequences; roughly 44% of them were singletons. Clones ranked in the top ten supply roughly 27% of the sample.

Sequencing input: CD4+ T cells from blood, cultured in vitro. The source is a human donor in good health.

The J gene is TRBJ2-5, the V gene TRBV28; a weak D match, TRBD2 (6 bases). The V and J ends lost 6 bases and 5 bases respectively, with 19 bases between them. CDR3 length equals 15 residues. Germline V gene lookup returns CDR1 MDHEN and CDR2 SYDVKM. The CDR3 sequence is CASRRGGVSMETQYF. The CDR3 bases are TGTGCCAGCAGGCGCGGAGGGGTCTCAATGGAGACCCAGTACTTC.

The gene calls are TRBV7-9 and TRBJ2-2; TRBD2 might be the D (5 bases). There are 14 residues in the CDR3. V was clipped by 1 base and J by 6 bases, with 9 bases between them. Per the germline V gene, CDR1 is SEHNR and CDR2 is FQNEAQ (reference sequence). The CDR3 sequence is CASSLDAGAGELFF. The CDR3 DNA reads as TGTGCCAGCAGCTTAGACGCGGGTGCCGGGGAGCTGTTTTTT.

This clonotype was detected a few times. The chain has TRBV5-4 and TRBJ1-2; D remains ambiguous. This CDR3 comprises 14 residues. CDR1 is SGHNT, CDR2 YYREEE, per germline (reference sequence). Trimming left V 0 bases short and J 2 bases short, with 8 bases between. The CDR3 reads CASSLAGANYGYTF. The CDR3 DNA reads TGTGCCAGCAGCTTGGCCGGCGCAAACTATGGCTACACCTTC.

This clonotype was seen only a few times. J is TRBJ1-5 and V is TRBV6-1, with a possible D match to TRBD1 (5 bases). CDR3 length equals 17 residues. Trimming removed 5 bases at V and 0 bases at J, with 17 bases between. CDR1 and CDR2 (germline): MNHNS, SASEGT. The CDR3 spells CASSPYLDTSSNQPQHF. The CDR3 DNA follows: TGTGCCAGCAGTCCATACTTGGACACCTCTAGCAATCAGCCCCAGCATTTT.

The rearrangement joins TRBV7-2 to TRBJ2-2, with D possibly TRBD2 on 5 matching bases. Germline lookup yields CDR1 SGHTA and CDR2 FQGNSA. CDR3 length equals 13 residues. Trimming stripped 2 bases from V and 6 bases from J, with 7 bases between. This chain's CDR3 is CASSLNGAGELFF. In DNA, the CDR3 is TGTGCCAGCAGCTTAAACGGGGCCGGGGAGCTGTTTTTT.

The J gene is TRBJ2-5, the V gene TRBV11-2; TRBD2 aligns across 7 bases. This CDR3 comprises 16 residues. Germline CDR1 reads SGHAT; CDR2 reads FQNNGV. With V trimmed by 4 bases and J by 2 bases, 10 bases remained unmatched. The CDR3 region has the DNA TGTGCCAGCAGCTCCCTGGGGGGGACTACTCAAGAGACCCAGTACTTC. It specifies CASSSLGGTTQETQYF.

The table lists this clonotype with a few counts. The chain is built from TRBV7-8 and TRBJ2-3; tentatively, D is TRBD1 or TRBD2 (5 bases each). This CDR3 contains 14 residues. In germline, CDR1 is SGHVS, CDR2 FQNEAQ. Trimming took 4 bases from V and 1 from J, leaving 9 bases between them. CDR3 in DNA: TGTGCCAGCAGCTCGGGACGTCGCACAGATACGCAGTATTTT. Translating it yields CASSSGRRTDTQYF.

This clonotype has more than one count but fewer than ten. CDR3 DNA: TGTGCCAGCAGCGACATCGGGGGGGATGGCTACACCTTC. Its translation: CASSDIGGDGYTF. This chain joins TRBV6-4 and TRBJ1-2; possible D gene TRBD1, 5 bases. This CDR3 is built from 13 residues. The germline V gene has CDR1 MRHNA and CDR2 SNTAGT. The V and J ends lost 6 bases and 6 bases respectively, with 14 bases between them.

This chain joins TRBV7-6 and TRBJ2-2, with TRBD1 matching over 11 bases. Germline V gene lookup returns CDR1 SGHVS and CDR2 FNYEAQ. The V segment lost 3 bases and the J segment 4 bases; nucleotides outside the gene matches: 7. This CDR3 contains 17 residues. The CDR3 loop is CASSFGRTGGITGELFF. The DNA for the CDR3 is TGTGCCAGCAGCTTTGGCCGGACAGGGGGCATCACCGGGGAGCTGTTTTTT.

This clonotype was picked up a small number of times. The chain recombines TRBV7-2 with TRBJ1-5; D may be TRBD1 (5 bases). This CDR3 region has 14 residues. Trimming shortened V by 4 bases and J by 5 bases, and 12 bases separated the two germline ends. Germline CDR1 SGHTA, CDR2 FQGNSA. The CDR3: CASSSQGYDQPQHF. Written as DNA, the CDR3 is TGTGCCAGCAGCTCTCAGGGTTACGATCAGCCCCAGCATTTT. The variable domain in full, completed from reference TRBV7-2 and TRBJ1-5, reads GAGVSQSPSNKVTEKGKDVELRCDPISGHTALYWYRQSLGQGLEFLIYFQGNSAPDKSGLPSDRFSAERTGGSVSTLTIQRTQQEDSAVYLCASSSQGYDQPQHFGDGTRLSIL.

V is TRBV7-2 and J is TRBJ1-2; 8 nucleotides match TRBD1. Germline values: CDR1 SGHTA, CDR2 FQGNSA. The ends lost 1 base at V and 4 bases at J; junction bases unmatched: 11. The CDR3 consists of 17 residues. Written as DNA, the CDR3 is TGTGCCAGCAGCTTAGGGCCAGGGGGCGCCCGGGGCTATGGCTACACCTTC. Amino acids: CASSLGPGGARGYGYTF.

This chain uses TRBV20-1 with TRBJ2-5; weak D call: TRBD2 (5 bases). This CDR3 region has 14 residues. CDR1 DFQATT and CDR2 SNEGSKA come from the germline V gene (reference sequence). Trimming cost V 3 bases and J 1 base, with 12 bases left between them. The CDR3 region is CSARDWAIQETQYF. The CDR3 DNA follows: TGCAGTGCTAGGGACTGGGCGATCCAAGAGACCCAGTACTTC.

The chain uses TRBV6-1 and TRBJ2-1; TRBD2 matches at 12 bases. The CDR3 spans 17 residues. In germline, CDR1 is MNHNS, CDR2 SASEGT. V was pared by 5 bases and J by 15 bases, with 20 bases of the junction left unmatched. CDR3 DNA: TGTGCCAGCAGTACCCTAGGACTAGCGGGATTAGATGGGGTCCGGTTCTTC. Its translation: CASSTLGLAGLDGVRFF.

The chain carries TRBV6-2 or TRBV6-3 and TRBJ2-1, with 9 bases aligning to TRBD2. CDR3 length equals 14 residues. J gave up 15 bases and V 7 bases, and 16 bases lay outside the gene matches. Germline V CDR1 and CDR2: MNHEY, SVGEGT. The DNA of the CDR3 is TGTGCCAGCACCCAAGGGCTAGCGGGGCCTCTTACGTTCTTC. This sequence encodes CASTQGLAGPLTFF.

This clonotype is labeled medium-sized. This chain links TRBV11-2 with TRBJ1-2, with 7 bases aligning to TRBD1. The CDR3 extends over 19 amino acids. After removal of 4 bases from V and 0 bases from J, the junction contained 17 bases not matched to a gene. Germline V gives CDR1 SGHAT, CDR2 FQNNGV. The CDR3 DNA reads TGTGCCAGCAGCTCAATCGACCTGACAGGGAAGCCCCCTAACTATGGCTACACCTTC. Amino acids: CASSSIDLTGKPPNYGYTF.

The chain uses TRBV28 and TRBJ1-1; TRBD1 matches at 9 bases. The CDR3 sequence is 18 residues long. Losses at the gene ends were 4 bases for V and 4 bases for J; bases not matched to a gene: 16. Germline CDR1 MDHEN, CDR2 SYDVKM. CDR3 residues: CASSSPRDRVRRGTEAFF. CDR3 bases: TGTGCCAGCAGTTCCCCCCGGGACAGGGTTCGACGCGGCACTGAAGCTTTCTTT.

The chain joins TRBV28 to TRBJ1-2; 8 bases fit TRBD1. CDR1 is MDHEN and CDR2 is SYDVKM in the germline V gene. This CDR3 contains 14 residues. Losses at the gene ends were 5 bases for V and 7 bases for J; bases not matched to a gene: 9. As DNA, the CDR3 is TGTGCCAGCAGTCCTCAGGGGGCGGGAGGTGGCTACACCTTC. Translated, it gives CASSPQGAGGGYTF.

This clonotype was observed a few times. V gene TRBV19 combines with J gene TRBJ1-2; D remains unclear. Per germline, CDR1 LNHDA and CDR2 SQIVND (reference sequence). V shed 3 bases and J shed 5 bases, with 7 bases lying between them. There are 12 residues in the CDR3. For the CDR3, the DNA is TGTGCCAGTAGTATGAAAGGGTATGGCTACACCTTC. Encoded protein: CASSMKGYGYTF.

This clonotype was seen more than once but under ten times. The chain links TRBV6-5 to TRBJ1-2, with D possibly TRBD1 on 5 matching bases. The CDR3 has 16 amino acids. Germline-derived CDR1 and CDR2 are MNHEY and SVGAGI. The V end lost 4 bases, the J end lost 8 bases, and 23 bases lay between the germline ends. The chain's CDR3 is CASSLAGTAAWGGYTF. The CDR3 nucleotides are TGTGCCAGCAGTTTAGCCGGGACTGCGGCCTGGGGAGGCTACACCTTC.

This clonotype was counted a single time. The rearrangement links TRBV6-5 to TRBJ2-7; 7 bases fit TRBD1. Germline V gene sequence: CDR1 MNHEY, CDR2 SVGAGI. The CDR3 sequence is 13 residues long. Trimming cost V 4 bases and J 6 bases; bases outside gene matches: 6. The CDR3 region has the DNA TGTGCCAGCAGTTTAGGGGGCGCGGTCGAGCAGTACTTC. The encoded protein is CASSLGGAVEQYF.

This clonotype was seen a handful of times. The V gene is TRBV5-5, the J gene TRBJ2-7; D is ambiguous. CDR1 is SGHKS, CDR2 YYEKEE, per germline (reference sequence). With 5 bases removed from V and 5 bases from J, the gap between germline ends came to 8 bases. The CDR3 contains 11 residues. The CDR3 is CASRPCDEQYF. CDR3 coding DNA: TGTGCCAGCAGGCCTTGTGACGAGCAGTACTTC.

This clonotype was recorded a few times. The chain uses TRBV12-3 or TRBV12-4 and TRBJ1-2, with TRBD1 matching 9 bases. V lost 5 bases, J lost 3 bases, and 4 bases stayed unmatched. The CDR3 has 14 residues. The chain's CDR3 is CASSSRDRDYGYTF. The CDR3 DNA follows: TGTGCCAGCAGTAGCCGGGACAGGGACTATGGCTACACCTTC.

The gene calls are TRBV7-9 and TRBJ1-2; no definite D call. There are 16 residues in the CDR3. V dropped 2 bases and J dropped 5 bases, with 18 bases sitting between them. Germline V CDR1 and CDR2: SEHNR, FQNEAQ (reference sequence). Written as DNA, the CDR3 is TGTGCCAGCAGCTTAAAGGGAACCCTAAATCATTATGGCTACACCTTC. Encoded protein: CASSLKGTLNHYGYTF.

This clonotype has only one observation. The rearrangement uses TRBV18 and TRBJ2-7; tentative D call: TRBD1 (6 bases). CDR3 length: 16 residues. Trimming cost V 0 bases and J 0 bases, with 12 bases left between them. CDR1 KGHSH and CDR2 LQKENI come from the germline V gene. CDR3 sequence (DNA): TGTGCCAGCTCACCACCGGTAGGGGGAAGCTCCTACGAGCAGTACTTC. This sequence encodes CASSPPVGGSSYEQYF.

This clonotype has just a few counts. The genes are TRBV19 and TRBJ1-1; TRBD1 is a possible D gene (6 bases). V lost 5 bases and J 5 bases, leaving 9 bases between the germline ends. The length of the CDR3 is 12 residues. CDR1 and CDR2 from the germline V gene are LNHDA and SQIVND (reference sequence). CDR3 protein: CASSLRGTEAFF. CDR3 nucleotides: TGTGCCAGTAGTCTAAGGGGGACTGAAGCTTTCTTT.

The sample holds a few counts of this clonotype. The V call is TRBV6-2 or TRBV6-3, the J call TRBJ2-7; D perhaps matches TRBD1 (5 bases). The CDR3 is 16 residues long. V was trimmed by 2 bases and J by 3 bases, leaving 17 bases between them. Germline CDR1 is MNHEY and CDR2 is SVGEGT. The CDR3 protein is CASSYRRGRTNYEQYF. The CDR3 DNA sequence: TGTGCCAGCAGTTACCGGCGAGGACGGACAAACTACGAGCAGTACTTC.

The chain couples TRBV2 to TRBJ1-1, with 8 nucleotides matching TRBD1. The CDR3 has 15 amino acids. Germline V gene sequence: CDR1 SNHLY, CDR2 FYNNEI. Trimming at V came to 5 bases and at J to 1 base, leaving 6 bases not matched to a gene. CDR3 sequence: CASSYGQGWNTEAFF. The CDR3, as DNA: TGTGCCAGCAGTTACGGACAGGGATGGAACACTGAAGCTTTCTTT.

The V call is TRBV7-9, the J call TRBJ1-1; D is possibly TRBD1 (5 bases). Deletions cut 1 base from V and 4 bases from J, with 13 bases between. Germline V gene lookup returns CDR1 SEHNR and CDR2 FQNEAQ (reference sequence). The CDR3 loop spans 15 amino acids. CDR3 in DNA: TGTGCCAGCAGCTTAGGTATGGGACGGGGCACTGAAGCTTTCTTT. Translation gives CASSLGMGRGTEAFF.

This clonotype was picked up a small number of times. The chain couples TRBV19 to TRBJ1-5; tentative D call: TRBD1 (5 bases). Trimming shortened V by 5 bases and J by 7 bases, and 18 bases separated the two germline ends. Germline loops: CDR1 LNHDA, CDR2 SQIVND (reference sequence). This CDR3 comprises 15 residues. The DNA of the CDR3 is TGTGCCAGTAGTCCTCCGGTCTTACCAGGGCAGCCCCAGCATTTT. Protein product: CASSPPVLPGQPQHF.